This T cell receptor (beta chain) was sequenced in a study of OX40 agonist ivuxolimab in advanced cancers. Across the whole study: The study enrolled dose-escalation patients with hepatocellular carcinoma, melanoma, renal cell or head and neck cancer. Aged roughly 20 to 85 with a mean of approximately 60 years, they were almost 85% male.

This clone has a handful of counts. No antigen is known for it. Study-wide points: At doses 0.1 to 3.0 mg/kg, CD4+ and CD8+ clones expanded.

Sequenced by immunoSEQ multiplex PCR; TCRdb stores in-frame clones only, minus some. The data contain some 81,000 clones, about 83% of them singletons. Germline lookup yields CDR1 SGHDT and CDR2 YYEEEE. CDR3 size: 14 residues. V lost 5 bases to trimming and J lost 10 bases; unmatched junction nucleotides: 11. This TCR was sampled from an adult with an advanced solid tumor such as melanoma, head and neck, liver or kidney cancer. The starting material was CD4+ or CD8+ T cells sorted from blood, obtained in a trial of the OX40 agonist ivuxolimab. The gene calls are TRBV5-6 and TRBJ1-5, with 8 bases identical to TRBD1. The CDR3 here is CASSSGQGRSPQHF. CDR3 bases: TGTGCCAGCAGTTCTGGACAGGGCCGTAGTCCCCAGCATTTT. Using reference TRBV5-6 and TRBJ1-5 for the parts outside the CDR3, the full variable domain is DAGVTQSPTHLIKTRGQQVTLRCSPKSGHDTVSWYQQALGQGPQFIFQYYEEEERQRGNFPDRFSGHQFPNYSSELNVNALLLGDSALYLCASSSGQGRSPQHFGDGTRLSIL.